This entry is about one TCR beta chain. TCRdb reprocessed the 5' RACE reads, with one entry per CDR3 protein and no DNA. Its table lists about 460,000 distinct CDR3 sequences. This sample stems from a study of T cells expressing NK-cell markers. The sample comprised blood T cells: a sorted CD56 or NKG2C T cell subset, CD4+ or CD8+ T cells, or bulk PBMC T cells (not recorded which). This TCR came from a woman aged 45-59 years in good health.

This CDR3 reads CASSGQSTSTDTQYF. The rearrangement joins TRBV5-1 to TRBJ2-3; the D call from TCRdb, TRBD1, cannot be confirmed without DNA. The V gene's germline CDR1 is SGHRS and CDR2 YFSETQ. This CDR3 region has 15 residues.